Listed below are T cell receptor beta chains from one sample, sequenced in a study of blood T cell repertoires in COVID-19. This table comes from immunoSEQ multiplex PCR, and its TCRdb copy is limited to in-frame clones, with some not included. The sample holds under 150,000 clones, roughly 90% seen once. What was sequenced was PBMCs or T cells enriched from blood (not recorded which). All receptors come from a woman in her 30s with acute COVID-19. The CDR3 runs from the conserved cysteine through the conserved F or W. D genes are given only for firm matches. Clone size appears in some rows only: once, few, many, or a class for an expanded clone.

V: TRBV15; size: once; J: TRBJ2-7; D: .; CDR3: CATSTAANSEQYF; DNA: TGTGCCACCTCCACAGCGGCAAACTCCGAGCAGTACTTC
V: TRBV28; size: .; J: TRBJ2-2; D: TRBD2; CDR3: CASSLWLAGLNTGELFF; DNA: TGTGCCAGCAGTTTATGGCTAGCGGGACTGAACACCGGGGAGCTGTTTTTT
V: TRBV4-2; size: once; J: TRBJ2-1; D: .; CDR3: CASSQTGASNEQFF; DNA: TGTGCCAGCAGCCAGACAGGAGCGTCCAATGAGCAGTTCTTC
V: TRBV19; size: .; J: TRBJ1-2; D: TRBD1; CDR3: CASSILAGGDYRYTF; DNA: TGTGCCAGTAGCATCTTGGCAGGGGGCGACTATCGCTACACCTTC
V: TRBV7-3; size: .; J: TRBJ2-3; D: TRBD2; CDR3: CASSPLADSTDTQYF; DNA: TGTGCCAGCAGTCCACTAGCGGATAGCACAGATACGCAGTATTTT
V: TRBV10-3; size: .; J: TRBJ1-4; D: .; CDR3: CAISEKQGYNEKLFF; DNA: TGTGCCATCAGTGAAAAACAGGGATATAATGAAAAACTGTTTTTT
V: TRBV10-3; size: .; J: TRBJ1-1; D: .; CDR3: CAISATGTEAFF; DNA: TGTGCCATCAGTGCGACGGGGACTGAAGCTTTCTTT
V: TRBV28; size: once; J: TRBJ1-1; D: .; CDR3: CASRPGGRTEAFF; DNA: TGTGCCAGCAGGCCCGGGGGGCGCACTGAAGCTTTCTTT
V: TRBV28; size: .; J: TRBJ2-7; D: TRBD2; CDR3: CASPPAGASGRKVTYEQYF; DNA: TGTGCCAGCCCCCCGGCGGGGGCTAGCGGGAGGAAAGTTACCTACGAGCAGTACTTC
V: TRBV28; size: once; J: TRBJ2-2; D: .; CDR3: CASSLVGLANTGELFF; DNA: TGTGCCAGCAGTTTGGTGGGTCTAGCTAACACCGGGGAGCTGTTTTTT
V: TRBV27; size: .; J: TRBJ2-7; D: TRBD2; CDR3: CASSSGTNSYEQYF; DNA: TGTGCCTCATCTAGCGGGACGAACTCCTACGAGCAGTACTTC
V: TRBV5-4; size: .; J: TRBJ1-2; D: TRBD1; CDR3: CASSLAPDRAESYTF; DNA: TGTGCCAGCAGCTTGGCCCCAGACAGGGCTGAGAGCTACACCTTC
V: TRBV27; size: once; J: TRBJ1-2; D: TRBD1; CDR3: CASSLSWGDRGNYGYTF; DNA: TGTGCCAGCAGTTTATCTTGGGGGGACAGGGGGAACTATGGCTACACCTTC
V: TRBV9; size: .; J: TRBJ1-1; D: .; CDR3: CASSVDSGVEAFF; DNA: TGTGCCAGCAGCGTAGATTCAGGGGTTGAAGCTTTCTTT
V: TRBV28; size: .; J: TRBJ2-1; D: TRBD2; CDR3: CASSRTSNEQFF; DNA: TGTGCCAGCAGTCGGACTAGCAATGAGCAGTTCTTC
V: TRBV4-1; size: .; J: TRBJ2-1; D: .; CDR3: CASSQDLRLVYNEQFF; DNA: TGCGCCAGCAGCCAAGATCTGAGACTAGTCTACAATGAGCAGTTCTTC
V: TRBV24-1; size: .; J: TRBJ1-2; D: .; CDR3: CATSDSRGANYGYTF; DNA: TGTGCCACCAGTGATTCAAGGGGTGCTAACTATGGCTACACCTTC
V: TRBV5-1; size: .; J: TRBJ2-6; D: .; CDR3: CASSTGNSGANVLTF; DNA: TGCGCCAGCAGCACGGGAAACTCTGGGGCCAACGTCCTGACTTTC
V: TRBV28; size: .; J: TRBJ2-7; D: TRBD1; CDR3: CASSSDGTVSYEQYF; DNA: TGTGCCAGCAGTTCGGACGGGACAGTATCCTACGAGCAGTACTTC
V: TRBV19; size: .; J: TRBJ2-1; D: .; CDR3: CASRWAGVSYNEQFF; DNA: TGTGCCAGTAGATGGGCGGGCGTCTCCTACAATGAGCAGTTCTTC
V: TRBV5-1; size: once; J: TRBJ1-2; D: .; CDR3: CASSSGGYGYTF; DNA: TGCGCCAGCAGCTCCGGGGGCTATGGCTACACCTTC
V: TRBV25-1; size: .; J: TRBJ2-7; D: TRBD1; CDR3: CASSPMGTGESYEQYF; DNA: TGTGCCAGCAGTCCAATGGGGACAGGGGAATCCTACGAGCAGTACTTC
V: TRBV5-5; size: once; J: TRBJ2-2; D: TRBD2; CDR3: CASSYTSGAHTGELFF; DNA: TGTGCCAGCAGCTACACTAGCGGGGCCCACACCGGGGAGCTGTTTTTT
V: TRBV9; size: .; J: TRBJ2-1; D: TRBD2; CDR3: CASSVPGTSRGEQFF; DNA: TGTGCCAGCAGCGTGCCCGGGACTAGTCGGGGTGAGCAGTTCTTC
V: TRBV5-1; size: .; J: TRBJ1-1; D: TRBD1; CDR3: CASSIQGGTEAFF; DNA: TGCGCCAGCAGCATACAGGGGGGAACTGAAGCTTTCTTT
V: TRBV19; size: few; J: TRBJ2-3; D: .; CDR3: CASSIRRDRIDTQYF; DNA: TGTGCCAGTAGTATTCGGCGGGACCGTATAGATACGCAGTATTTT
V: TRBV5-8; size: .; J: TRBJ1-4; D: TRBD1; CDR3: CASRQGEEKLFF; DNA: TGTGCCAGCAGACAGGGGGAAGAAAAACTGTTTTTT
V: TRBV6-2/TRBV6-3; size: .; J: TRBJ1-2; D: .; CDR3: CASSYSQGMDDYTF; DNA: TGTGCCAGCAGTTACTCGCAGGGCATGGATGACTACACCTTC
V: TRBV6-2/TRBV6-3; size: .; J: TRBJ2-1; D: TRBD2; CDR3: CASSYSVLAGDETFF; DNA: TGTGCCAGCAGTTACTCTGTCCTAGCGGGAGATGAGACATTCTTC
V: TRBV10-3; size: .; J: TRBJ1-2; D: .; CDR3: CAIRDIVRGFFDGYTF; DNA: TGTGCCATCAGGGATATCGTCCGGGGGTTTTTTGATGGCTACACCTTC
V: TRBV13; size: .; J: TRBJ2-7; D: TRBD2; CDR3: CASSLGRREGLLEQYF; DNA: TGTGCCAGCAGCTTAGGCCGGCGGGAGGGCCTCCTCGAGCAGTACTTC
V: TRBV24-1; size: .; J: TRBJ2-7; D: TRBD1; CDR3: CATSDSQGDALYEQYF; DNA: TGTGCCACCAGTGATTCTCAGGGGGATGCTCTCTACGAGCAGTACTTC
V: TRBV28; size: .; J: TRBJ2-7; D: TRBD1; CDR3: CASSLTGGGSYEQYF; DNA: TGTGCCAGCAGTCTGACAGGGGGCGGGTCCTACGAGCAGTACTTC
V: TRBV28; size: .; J: TRBJ1-2; D: .; CDR3: CASSFQGDYGYTF; DNA: TGTGCCAGCAGTTTCCAAGGAGACTATGGCTACACCTTC
V: TRBV28; size: .; J: TRBJ2-7; D: TRBD1; CDR3: CASSSAGTGLLRQYF; DNA: TGTGCCAGCAGCTCCGCCGGGACAGGCCTTTTAAGGCAGTACTTC
V: TRBV27; size: once; J: TRBJ1-3; D: TRBD1; CDR3: CASSSTGEAGNTIYF; DNA: TGTGCCAGCAGTTCCACAGGGGAGGCTGGAAACACCATATATTTT
V: TRBV28; size: few; J: TRBJ2-5; D: TRBD1; CDR3: CASSSHRDSQEWETQYF; DNA: TGTGCCAGCAGTTCACACCGGGACAGTCAGGAGTGGGAGACCCAGTACTTC
V: TRBV5-1; size: .; J: TRBJ2-5; D: TRBD2; CDR3: CASSLAGTSAQETQYF; DNA: TGCGCCAGCAGCTTGGCCGGGACTAGCGCCCAAGAGACCCAGTACTTC
V: TRBV21-1; size: .; J: TRBJ2-3; D: .; CDR3: CASSLGLAGASSTDTQYF; DNA: TGTGCCAGCAGCCTCGGACTAGCGGGAGCATCAAGCACAGATACGCAGTATTTT
V: TRBV5-1; size: once; J: TRBJ1-1; D: .; CDR3: CASSLGAEDTEAFF; DNA: TGCGCCAGCAGCTTGGGAGCGGAAGACACTGAAGCTTTCTTT
V: TRBV7-3; size: .; J: TRBJ2-5; D: TRBD2; CDR3: CASSFGLAGAETQYF; DNA: TGTGCCAGCAGCTTCGGACTAGCGGGAGCTGAGACCCAGTACTTC
V: TRBV19; size: .; J: TRBJ2-3; D: .; CDR3: CASSNQFGRTAPDTQYF; DNA: TGTGCCAGTAGCAACCAATTCGGGAGAACCGCCCCAGATACGCAGTATTTT
V: TRBV3-1/TRBV3-2; size: .; J: TRBJ1-6; D: .; CDR3: CASRQNTGFGSPLHF; DNA: TGTGCCAGCAGACAAAATACAGGGTTCGGTTCACCCCTCCACTTT
V: TRBV6-5; size: .; J: TRBJ1-4; D: .; CDR3: CASSKLSQGGEKLFF; DNA: TGTGCCAGCAGTAAGCTGTCCCAGGGAGGCGAAAAACTGTTTTTT
V: TRBV2; size: .; J: TRBJ2-6; D: .; CDR3: CASSDQFSGANVLTF; DNA: TGTGCCAGCAGTGATCAGTTCTCTGGGGCCAACGTCCTGACTTTC
V: TRBV5-1; size: .; J: TRBJ2-1; D: .; CDR3: CASSLVFASANEQFF; DNA: TGCGCCAGCAGCTTGGTTTTCGCTAGTGCCAATGAGCAGTTCTTC
V: TRBV30; size: .; J: TRBJ1-5; D: .; CDR3: CAWDRPNQPQHF; DNA: TGTGCCTGGGACAGGCCCAATCAGCCCCAGCATTTT
V: TRBV29-1; size: .; J: TRBJ1-2; D: TRBD1; CDR3: CSVEDRTGSGYTF; DNA: TGCAGCGTTGAAGACCGGACAGGGAGTGGCTACACCTTC
V: TRBV5-5; size: .; J: TRBJ2-7; D: TRBD2; CDR3: CASSLDASGIVNEQYF; DNA: TGTGCCAGCAGCTTGGATGCTAGCGGGATCGTTAACGAGCAGTACTTC
V: TRBV21-1; size: .; J: TRBJ2-5; D: .; CDR3: CASSHGTGGLDRQETQYF; DNA: TGTGCCAGCAGCCACGGGACAGGGGGACTAGACCGCCAAGAGACCCAGTACTTC
V: TRBV14; size: .; J: TRBJ2-7; D: TRBD1; CDR3: CASSQDKSLLGTGVSWEQYF; DNA: TGTGCCAGCAGCCAAGATAAAAGTCTTCTAGGGACAGGGGTGTCGTGGGAGCAGTACTTC
V: TRBV27; size: .; J: TRBJ2-5; D: TRBD2; CDR3: CASSRNPLAGVETQYF; DNA: TGTGCCAGCAGCCGAAACCCCCTAGCGGGAGTAGAGACCCAGTACTTC